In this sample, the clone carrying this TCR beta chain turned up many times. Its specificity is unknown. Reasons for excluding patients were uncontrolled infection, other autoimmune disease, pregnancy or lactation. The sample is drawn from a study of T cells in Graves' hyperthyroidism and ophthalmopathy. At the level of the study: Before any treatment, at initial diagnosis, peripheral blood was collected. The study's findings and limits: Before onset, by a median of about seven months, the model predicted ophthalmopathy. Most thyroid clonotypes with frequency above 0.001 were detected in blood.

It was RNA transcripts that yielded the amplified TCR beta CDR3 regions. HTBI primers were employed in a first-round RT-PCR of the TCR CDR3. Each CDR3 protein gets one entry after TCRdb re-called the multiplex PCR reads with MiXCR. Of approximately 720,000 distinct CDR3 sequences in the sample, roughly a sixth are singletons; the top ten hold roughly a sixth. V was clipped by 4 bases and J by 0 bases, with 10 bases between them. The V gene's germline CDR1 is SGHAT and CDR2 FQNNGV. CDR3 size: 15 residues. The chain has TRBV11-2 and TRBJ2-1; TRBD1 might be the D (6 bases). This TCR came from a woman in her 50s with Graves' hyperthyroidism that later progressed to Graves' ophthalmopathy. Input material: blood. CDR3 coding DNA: TGTGCCAGCAGCTGGGGGACATTCTCCTACAATGAGCAGTTCTTC. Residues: CASSWGTFSYNEQFF.